The 28 T cell receptor beta chains given below trace back to one sample, sequenced in a study of blood T cell repertoires in COVID-19. TCRdb keeps only in-frame clones here, not all; method: immunoSEQ multiplex PCR. The sample lists roughly 250,000 clones, 70% to 90% seen once, with more than 10% in the top ten. The specimen sequenced was peripheral blood. The receptors were gathered from a woman aged 25 to 39 with COVID-19, enrolled during active disease.

The chain employs TRBV5-1 and TRBJ2-7; a weak D match, TRBD1 (5 bases). Trimming removed 0 bases at V and 0 bases at J, with 16 bases between. Germline CDR1 and CDR2: SGHRS and YFSETQ. CDR3 size: 17 residues. CDR3 region: CASSLDFYRTSSYEQYF. The CDR3 coding sequence is TGCGCCAGCAGCTTGGATTTCTACAGGACATCCTCCTACGAGCAGTACTTC. Filled out from reference TRBV5-1 and TRBJ2-7, the complete variable domain reads KAGVTQTPRYLIKTRGQQVTLSCSPISGHRSVSWYQQTPGQGLQFLFEYFSETQRNKGNFPGRFSGRQFSNSRSEMNVSTLELGDSALYLCASSLDFYRTSSYEQYFGPGTRLTVT.

This chain joins TRBV2 and TRBJ2-7; D ambiguous. Trimming shortened V by 8 bases and J by 5 bases, and 7 bases separated the two germline ends. Germline V gene sequence: CDR1 SNHLY, CDR2 FYNNEI. The CDR3 has 10 amino acids. This CDR3 reads CASGRDEQYF. The CDR3 DNA sequence: TGTGCCAGCGGTCGGGACGAGCAGTACTTC.

This chain connects TRBV19 to TRBJ1-6, with D perhaps TRBD1 (6 bases). The CDR3 is 14 amino acids. Germline CDR1 is LNHDA and CDR2 is SQIVND (reference sequence). The V and J ends lost 3 bases and 7 bases respectively, with 10 bases between them. CDR3 DNA: TGTGCCAGTAGTATCGGGGGGGCCAATTCACCCCTCCACTTT. Translated, it gives CASSIGGANSPLHF.

This rearrangement joins TRBV7-9 to TRBJ2-7, with D perhaps TRBD1 (5 bases). The CDR3 runs to 14 residues. From germline, CDR1 is SEHNR and CDR2 FQNEAQ (reference sequence). The ends were cut back, 4 bases at V and 5 bases at J, with 15 bases in the middle. The CDR3 reads CASSWGRAYDEQYF. The DNA for the CDR3 is TGTGCCAGCAGCTGGGGCAGGGCTTACGACGAGCAGTACTTC.

This clone was seen a single time. The chain recombines TRBV7-2 with TRBJ2-7; D is perhaps TRBD1 (5 bases). Germline CDR1 reads SGHTA; CDR2 reads FQGNSA. Trimming cost V 1 base and J 2 bases, with 12 bases left between them. CDR3 length: 15 residues. Here the CDR3 DNA reads TGTGCCAGCAGCTTAGTGGGGCAGGGTCCCTACGAGCAGTACTTC. Amino acid sequence: CASSLVGQGPYEQYF. The variable domain in full, completed from reference TRBV7-2 and TRBJ2-7, reads GAGVSQSPSNKVTEKGKDVELRCDPISGHTALYWYRQSLGQGLEFLIYFQGNSAPDKSGLPSDRFSAERTGGSVSTLTIQRTQQEDSAVYLCASSLVGQGPYEQYFGPGTRLTVT.

The chain has TRBV19 and TRBJ2-7, with TRBD1 matching 10 bases. Looked up from germline, CDR1 is LNHDA and CDR2 is SQIVND (reference sequence). Trimming removed 5 bases from V and 2 bases from J; junction bases left unmatched: 6. The CDR3 is 15 residues long. The CDR3 DNA sequence: TGTGCCAGTAGTCATGGACAGGGGGTTCCCTACGAGCAGTACTTC. It codes for CASSHGQGVPYEQYF.

The chain is built from TRBV10-1 and TRBJ1-1; possible D gene TRBD1, 6 bases. From germline, CDR1 is WNHNN and CDR2 SYGVQD (reference sequence). With 3 bases removed from V and 7 bases from J, the gap between germline ends came to 12 bases. The CDR3 contains 13 residues. CDR3 sequence: CASSDPGQIEAFF. The CDR3 DNA reads as TGCGCCAGCAGTGACCCAGGACAGATTGAAGCTTTCTTT.

The rearrangement links TRBV19 to TRBJ1-1; 8 bases fit TRBD1. Germline CDR1 reads LNHDA; CDR2 reads SQIVND (reference sequence). The CDR3 totals 15 residues. After removal of 4 bases from V and 0 bases from J, the junction contained 4 bases not matched to a gene. The CDR3 reads CASSTRGRMNTEAFF. CDR3 DNA: TGTGCCAGTAGTACCAGGGGGCGGATGAACACTGAAGCTTTCTTT.

The chain couples TRBV5-1 to TRBJ2-1; 8 nucleotides line up with TRBD1. J was trimmed by 3 bases and V by 4 bases; bases with no gene match: 6. This CDR3 is 15 amino acids long. Germline-derived CDR1 and CDR2 are SGHRS and YFSETQ. The CDR3 region is CASSPDGQGYNEQFF. The CDR3 coding sequence is TGCGCCAGCAGCCCCGACGGACAGGGCTACAATGAGCAGTTCTTC.

V is TRBV6-1 and J is TRBJ1-5; possibly TRBD1 for D (6 bases). CDR1 and CDR2 from the germline V gene are MNHNS and SASEGT. Trimming took 2 bases from V and 2 from J, leaving 10 bases between them. The CDR3 is 15 residues long. The CDR3 sequence is CASSEQGIGNQPQHF. The CDR3 DNA is TGTGCCAGCAGTGAACAGGGGATTGGCAATCAGCCCCAGCATTTT.

The V and J genes are TRBV30 and TRBJ2-3, with 11 bases matching TRBD1. The V segment lost 2 bases and the J segment 5 bases; nucleotides outside the gene matches: 6. This CDR3 region has 15 residues. CDR1 is GTSNPN and CDR2 is SVGIG in the germline V gene (reference sequence). CDR3 sequence reads: CAWSPKDRGQDTQYF. CDR3 DNA sequence: TGTGCCTGGAGTCCAAAGGACAGGGGGCAAGATACGCAGTATTTT.

This chain joins TRBV5-1 and TRBJ2-1; 8 positions match TRBD2. The CDR3 has 16 residues. Germline values: CDR1 SGHRS, CDR2 YFSETQ. V shed 1 base and J 1 base; nucleotides not matched to a gene: 4. CDR3 region: CASSLLGTRSYNEQFF. CDR3 sequence (DNA): TGCGCCAGCAGCTTGTTGGGGACTAGATCCTACAATGAGCAGTTCTTC.

The gene calls are TRBV5-1 and TRBJ1-1; a possible D gene is TRBD1 (6 bases). V was shortened by 5 bases and J by 1 base, with 12 bases between the two germline ends. Germline CDR1 SGHRS, CDR2 YFSETQ. This CDR3 spans 14 amino acids. CDR3 DNA sequence: TGCGCCAGCAGTGGGGGACAAACGAACACTGAAGCTTTCTTT. This sequence encodes CASSGGQTNTEAFF.

The gene calls are TRBV2 and TRBJ1-1, with a tentative D call TRBD1 (6 bases). This CDR3 is built from 12 residues. V was shortened by 8 bases and J by 5 bases, with 12 bases between the two germline ends. Germline loops: CDR1 SNHLY, CDR2 FYNNEI. The CDR3 protein is CASGPQGTEAFF. CDR3 coding DNA: TGTGCCAGCGGACCTCAGGGGACTGAAGCTTTCTTT.

The gene calls are TRBV27 and TRBJ2-6; D may be TRBD2 (6 bases). Germline-derived CDR1 and CDR2 are MNHEY and SMNVEV (reference sequence). V was trimmed by 8 bases and J by 0 bases, leaving 20 bases between them. This CDR3 region has 18 residues. The CDR3 bases are TGTGCCAGCTGCCCCAGGGCGGGGACGGCCTCTGGGGCCAACGTCCTGACTTTC. Translated, it gives CASCPRAGTASGANVLTF.

V and J are TRBV4-1 and TRBJ1-2, with 12 bases identical to TRBD1. The CDR3 has 18 amino acids. The junction had 9 bases not matched to a gene; V was cut back by 0 bases and J by 4 bases. CDR1 is MGHRA and CDR2 is YSYEKL in the germline V gene. The DNA of the CDR3 is TGCGCCAGCAGCCAAGATCGGGGGACAGGGGGCGCGGGCTATGGCTACACCTTC. This encodes CASSQDRGTGGAGYGYTF.

The rearrangement uses TRBV6-5 and TRBJ1-6, with D possibly matching TRBD1 (6 bases). CDR1 and CDR2 (germline): MNHEY, SVGAGI. Between the trimmed V and J ends, which lost 5 bases and 8 bases, there was a span of 13 bases. The CDR3 loop spans 14 amino acids. The CDR3 DNA follows: TGTGCCAGCAGTATGAACAGGGATTATTCACCCCTCCACTTT. The encoded protein is CASSMNRDYSPLHF.

The chain carries TRBV19 and TRBJ1-5; 9 nucleotides match TRBD1. The CDR3 contains 15 residues. J gave up 7 bases and V 2 bases, and 6 bases lay outside the gene matches. CDR1 is LNHDA and CDR2 is SQIVND in the germline V gene (reference sequence). Here the CDR3 reads CASSIFGQGKQPQHF. In DNA form, the CDR3 reads TGTGCCAGTAGTATATTTGGACAGGGGAAACAGCCCCAGCATTTT.

There are a few counts of this clone. This sequence joins TRBV19 and TRBJ1-2; TRBD1 matches 9 bases. CDR1 LNHDA and CDR2 SQIVND come from the germline V gene (reference sequence). Trimming took 0 bases from V and 8 from J; bases not matched to a gene: 4. The CDR3 contains 14 residues. In DNA, the CDR3 is TGTGCCAGTAGTATAGAGGGGGACAGGGACGGCTACACCTTC. It specifies CASSIEGDRDGYTF.

J is TRBJ2-7 and V is TRBV10-2, with D perhaps TRBD1 (5 bases). The CDR3 loop spans 13 amino acids. V lost 9 bases and J 7 bases, leaving 19 bases between the germline ends. CDR1 and CDR2 (germline): WSHSY, SAAADI. The CDR3 sequence is CASLDGAGWEQYF. The DNA of the CDR3 is TGCGCCAGTCTAGATGGGGCAGGGTGGGAGCAGTACTTC.

This chain joins TRBV19 and TRBJ2-5; the D gene is possibly TRBD2 (5 bases). V shed 5 bases and J shed 5 bases, with 18 bases lying between them. Germline assignment: CDR1 LNHDA and CDR2 SQIVND (reference sequence). The CDR3 is 15 amino acids. Here the CDR3 DNA reads TGTGCCAGTAGTGCCCTACTACTGCCGGGGGAGACCCAGTACTTC. Translating gives CASSALLLPGETQYF.

The chain carries TRBV3-1 (or the pseudogene TRBV3-2) and TRBJ1-1, with a tentative D call TRBD1 (5 bases). V lost 1 base and J lost 2, with 8 bases in between. The germline gives CDR1 LGHDT, CDR2 YNNKEL (reference sequence). CDR3 length: 14 amino acids. The CDR3 sequence is CASSQAGLNTEAFF. In nucleotides, the CDR3 is TGTGCCAGCAGCCAAGCAGGGTTAAACACTGAAGCTTTCTTT.

The V call is TRBV5-1, the J call TRBJ2-7; 8 positions agree with TRBD2. CDR3 size: 13 residues. The V gene end was trimmed by 1 base and the J gene end by 4 bases; junction bases not matched to a gene: 1. The germline V gene encodes CDR1 SGHRS and CDR2 YFSETQ. The CDR3 is CASSLLAGYEQYF. CDR3 in DNA: TGCGCCAGCAGCTTGTTAGCGGGATACGAGCAGTACTTC.

V and J are TRBV25-1 and TRBJ2-1; 8 nucleotides match TRBD1. The CDR3 extends over 13 amino acids. The V gene's germline CDR1 is MGHDK and CDR2 SYGVNS. The ends lost 4 bases at V and 9 bases at J; junction bases unmatched: 5. The chain's CDR3 is CASSGSRGLEQFF. The CDR3 region has the DNA TGTGCCAGCAGTGGGTCCAGGGGGCTTGAGCAGTTCTTC.

This clone has more than one count but fewer than ten. This chain connects TRBV12-5 to TRBJ1-5; 8 nucleotides line up with TRBD1. The CDR3 consists of 16 residues. V gave up 9 bases and J gave up 7 bases; unmatched junction bases: 17. Germline CDR1 LGHNT, CDR2 FRNRAP. The CDR3 DNA follows: TGTGCTAGCACACCGGGACAGGCCCTCTCAGGGCAGCCCCAGCATTTT. It encodes CASTPGQALSGQPQHF.

On this clone itself: The identical CDR3 is also encoded by other nucleotide sequences in the sample. V usage is TRBV7-2 and J usage is TRBJ1-2, with 10 nucleotides matching TRBD1. Germline values: CDR1 SGHTA, CDR2 FQGNSA. This CDR3 is built from 15 residues. After removal of 5 bases from V and 5 bases from J, the junction contained 8 bases not matched to a gene. CDR3 protein: CASSPRTGGRYGYTF. The CDR3 DNA sequence: TGTGCCAGCAGCCCCCGGACAGGGGGGAGGTATGGCTACACCTTC.

This chain connects TRBV29-1 to TRBJ1-4, with D perhaps matching TRBD1 (5 bases). This CDR3 is 13 amino acids long. V was pared by 5 bases and J by 8 bases, with 15 bases between. Germline values: CDR1 SQVTM, CDR2 ANQGSEA. CDR3 in DNA: TGCAGCGTTCGGGTCAGGGTGGGGGAAAAACTGTTTTTT. Residues: CSVRVRVGEKLFF.

The V call is TRBV15, the J call TRBJ2-5, with D unresolved. The CDR3 is 16 residues long. Trimming took off 1 base at V and 1 base at J, with 13 bases between the two ends. Looked up from germline, CDR1 is LNHNV and CDR2 is YYDKDF (reference sequence). CDR3 nucleotides: TGTGCCACCAGCAGAGTATCGCGGCAGATCCAAGAGACCCAGTACTTC. As protein: CATSRVSRQIQETQYF.